The T cell receptor (beta chain) under discussion was sequenced for a study of blood T cell repertoires in COVID-19. Overall study: Acute and convalescent COVID-19 specimens originated in the United States, Italy and Spain. T cells, B-cell-depleted T cells, or PBMCs supplied cDNA or gDNA.

In the authors' workflow: Amplification with reference gene primers provided the estimates of nucleated cell counts. Sequencing used immunoSEQ multiplex PCR; TCRdb keeps in-frame clones, though not all of them. From that table come the V and J calls and clone size; the DNA was used to work out D and trimming. The sample records 95,000 to 100,000 clones, about 90% being singletons. This TCR was sampled from a young woman with acute or convalescent COVID-19. The sequenced sample was peripheral blood.

The CDR3 sequence: CASSLTGGDYGYTF. In DNA, the CDR3 is TGCGCCAGCAGTCTGACGGGGGGGGACTATGGCTACACCTTC. The gene calls are TRBV4-1 and TRBJ1-2, with D maybe TRBD1 (5 bases). Germline values: CDR1 MGHRA, CDR2 YSYEKL. Trimming stripped 6 bases from V and 3 bases from J, with 14 bases between. The CDR3 runs 14 residues.